Below are 10 T cell receptor beta chains sequenced from a single sample in a study of T cell responses to AZD1222 COVID-19 vaccine. Some clones are missing from TCRdb's copy, which holds only in-frame ones; the method was immunoSEQ multiplex PCR. The sample shows 200,000 or so clones, around 86% of them seen only once. Sequenced material: peripheral blood, taken on day 0 of MenACWY control vaccination. The receptors shown here come from an adult in good health.

This clone came up a few times. The chain joins TRBV11-1 to TRBJ2-7, with D possibly TRBD2 on 6 matching bases. This CDR3 region has 12 residues. Per germline, CDR1 SGHAT and CDR2 FQDESV (reference sequence). Trimming removed 5 bases from V and 7 bases from J, with 12 bases in between. The CDR3 is CASSNQGGEQYF. For the CDR3, the DNA is TGTGCCAGCAGCAATCAGGGAGGAGAGCAGTACTTC.

The sample holds one count of this clone. This sequence joins TRBV15 and TRBJ1-2, with TRBD1 as a possible D gene (5 bases). Trimming removed 0 bases at V and 4 bases at J, with 15 bases between. This CDR3 has 16 residues. Germline CDR1 and CDR2: LNHNV and YYDKDF (reference sequence). As DNA, the CDR3 is TGTGCCACCAGCAGAGACCGAGCTGACAGCTTCTATGGCTACACCTTC. Residues: CATSRDRADSFYGYTF.

A single count supports this clone. The gene calls are TRBV5-6 and TRBJ2-7; no reliable D call. The length of the CDR3 is 12 residues. The V end was cut by 0 bases, the J end by 6 bases, with 7 bases between. Germline values: CDR1 SGHDT, CDR2 YYEEEE. Here the CDR3 DNA reads TGTGCCAGCAGCTTGGCGGCAGCCGAGCAGTACTTC. As protein: CASSLAAAEQYF.

The chain is built from TRBV3-1 (or the pseudogene TRBV3-2) and TRBJ1-4; no definite D call. The germline V and J ends were trimmed by 6 bases and 0 bases, with 8 bases remaining between them. The length of the CDR3 is 14 residues. CDR1 is LGHDT and CDR2 is YNNKEL in the germline V gene (reference sequence). DNA of the CDR3: TGTGCCAGCAGACCACACGCAACTAATGAAAAACTGTTTTTT. It specifies CASRPHATNEKLFF.

J is TRBJ2-3 and V is TRBV11-3; 9 bases map to TRBD2. J gave up 6 bases and V 3 bases, and 7 bases lay outside the gene matches. Germline-derived CDR1 and CDR2 are SGHNT and YENEEA. This CDR3 comprises 15 residues. The CDR3 sequence: CASSFSGSSKDTQYF. CDR3 nucleotide sequence: TGTGCCAGCAGCTTTAGCGGGAGTTCGAAGGATACGCAGTATTTT.

The chain carries TRBV7-2 and TRBJ2-2; D is uncertain. The CDR3 runs 15 residues. Germline V gene lookup returns CDR1 SGHTA and CDR2 FQGNSA. The germline V and J ends were trimmed by 1 base and 0 bases, with 6 bases remaining between them. This chain's CDR3 is CASSLVASNTGELFF. The CDR3 nucleotides read TGTGCCAGCAGCTTAGTGGCCTCGAACACCGGGGAGCTGTTTTTT.

This chain connects TRBV4-1 to TRBJ2-3; D could derive from TRBD1 or TRBD2 (7 bases each). Trimming removed 2 bases from V and 6 bases from J, with 15 bases in between. The germline V gene has CDR1 MGHRA and CDR2 YSYEKL. The CDR3 is 15 residues long. The CDR3 DNA is TGCGCCAGCAGCCAAACTGGACTAGGGGGCGATACGCAGTATTTT. It yields the protein CASSQTGLGGDTQYF.

This chain links TRBV4-2 with TRBJ2-3; D unresolved. The germline V gene has CDR1 LGHNA and CDR2 YNFKEQ. The CDR3 runs to 13 residues. V was clipped by 0 bases and J by 2 bases, with 3 bases between them. CDR3 sequence (DNA): TGTGCCAGCAGCCAAGAGGACACAGATACGCAGTATTTT. Translated: CASSQEDTDTQYF.

V gene TRBV7-3 combines with J gene TRBJ2-2; 7 bases match TRBD1. From germline, CDR1 is SGHTA and CDR2 FQGTGA. The junction had 8 bases not matched to a gene; V was cut back by 5 bases and J by 5 bases. CDR3 length: 15 amino acids. This chain's CDR3 is CASSTNRGGTGELFF. The CDR3 DNA follows: TGTGCCAGCAGCACCAACAGGGGCGGGACCGGGGAGCTGTTTTTT.

Notes on this clone: Distinct nucleotide sequences in the sample also encode this CDR3. The chain combines TRBV5-1 with TRBJ2-7, with D unresolved. Germline V CDR1 and CDR2: SGHRS, YFSETQ. V lost 2 bases and J 0 bases, leaving 9 bases between the germline ends. This CDR3 region has 14 residues. The CDR3 loop reads CASSLRTVSYEQYF. CDR3 DNA sequence: TGCGCCAGCAGCTTACGAACTGTCTCCTACGAGCAGTACTTC.